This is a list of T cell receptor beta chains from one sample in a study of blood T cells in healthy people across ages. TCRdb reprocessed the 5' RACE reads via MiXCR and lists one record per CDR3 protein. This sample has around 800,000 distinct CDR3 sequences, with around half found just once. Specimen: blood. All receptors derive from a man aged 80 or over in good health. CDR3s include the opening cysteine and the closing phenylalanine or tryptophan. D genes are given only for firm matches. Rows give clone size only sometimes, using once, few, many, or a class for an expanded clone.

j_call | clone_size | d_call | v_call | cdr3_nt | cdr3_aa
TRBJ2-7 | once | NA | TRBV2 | TGTGCCAGCAGGGCCTACCGGGACTCCTCCTACGAGCAGTACTTC | CASRAYRDSSYEQYF
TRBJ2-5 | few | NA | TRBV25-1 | TGTGCCAGCAGTGAATACTTGAGGGAGACCCAGTACTTC | CASSEYLRETQYF
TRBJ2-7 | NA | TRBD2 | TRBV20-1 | TGCAGTGCTGAGCGGACTAGCGGGACCTACGAGCAGTACTTC | CSAERTSGTYEQYF
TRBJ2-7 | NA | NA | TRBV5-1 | TGCGCCAGCAGCTTGGGCGCCTTTCTGGGGGACATAGACTACGAGCAGTACTTC | CASSLGAFLGDIDYEQYF
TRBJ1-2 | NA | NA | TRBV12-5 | TGTGCTAGTGGTTTGGTAAACTGGGACTCTAACTATGGCTACACCTTC | CASGLVNWDSNYGYTF
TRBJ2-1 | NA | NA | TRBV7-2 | TGTGCCAGCAGCTTAGCGCTAGGGGCCTCCTACAATGAGCAGTTCTTC | CASSLALGASYNEQFF
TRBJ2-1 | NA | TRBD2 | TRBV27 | TGTGCCAGCAGTTTACTAGCGGGAGGGCCTCGTGAGCAGTTCTTC | CASSLLAGGPREQFF
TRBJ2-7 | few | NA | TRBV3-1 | TGTGCCAGCAGCCGGCTGGGACCACCCTCCTACGAGCAGTACTTC | CASSRLGPPSYEQYF
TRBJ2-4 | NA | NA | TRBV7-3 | TGTGCCAGCAGCCCCAAGGTCCGTACGCTAGCCAAAAACATTCAGTACTTC | CASSPKVRTLAKNIQYF
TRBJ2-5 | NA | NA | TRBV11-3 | TGTGCCAGCAGCCGTAGTGTCCGGGAACCCACAAAGGAGACCCAGTACTTC | CASSRSVREPTKETQYF
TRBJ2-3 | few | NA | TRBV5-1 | TGCGCCAGCAGCCAGCTAGCAGATACGCAGTATTTT | CASSQLADTQYF
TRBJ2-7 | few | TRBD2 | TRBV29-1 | TGCAGCGTTCCCGGGACTAGCGGCTACGAGCAGTACTTC | CSVPGTSGYEQYF
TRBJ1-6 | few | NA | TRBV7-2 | TGTGCCAGCAGTCAACCGGGACTGGGTTCACCCCTCCACTTT | CASSQPGLGSPLHF
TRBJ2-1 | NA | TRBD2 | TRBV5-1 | TGCGCCAGCAGCCGCGGGCGAGCGGGAGTGGATGAGCAGTTCTTC | CASSRGRAGVDEQFF
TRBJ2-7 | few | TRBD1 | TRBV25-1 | TGTGCCAGCACCAGTACAGGGGCCTACGAGCAGTACTTC | CASTSTGAYEQYF
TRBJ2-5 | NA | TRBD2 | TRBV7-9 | TGTGCCAGCAGCTCCTCGCGGATTTTCCAGCGGGATGAGCAGTACTTC | CASSSSRIFQRDEQYF
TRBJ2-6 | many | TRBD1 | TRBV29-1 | TGCAGCGTTCAGGGACAGGGGGCGTCTGGGGCCAACGTCCTGACTTTC | CSVQGQGASGANVLTF
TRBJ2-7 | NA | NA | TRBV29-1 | TGCAGCGCTCTAGCGGCAGGGGACGAGCAGTACTTC | CSALAAGDEQYF
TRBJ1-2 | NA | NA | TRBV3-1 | TGTGCCGGCAGCCAAGTGGACGGAGGCTACACCTTC | CAGSQVDGGYTF
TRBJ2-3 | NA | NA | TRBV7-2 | TGTGCCAGCACGTCGAAGGGAACTAGCACAGATACGCAGTATTTT | CASTSKGTSTDTQYF
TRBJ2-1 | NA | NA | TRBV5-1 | TGCGCCAGCAGCTTGGAGGGGAAATGGGGTGAGCAGTTCTTC | CASSLEGKWGEQFF
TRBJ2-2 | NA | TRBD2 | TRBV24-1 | TGTGCCACCAGAGGGGCGGGGGACACCGGGGAGCTGTTTTTT | CATRGAGDTGELFF
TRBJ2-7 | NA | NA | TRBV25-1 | TGTGCCAGCAGTGACGCTAGACGGAACTCCTACGAGCAGTACTTC | CASSDARRNSYEQYF
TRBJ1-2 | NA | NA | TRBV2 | TGTGCCAGCAGCCGGGGCTTGGACTATGGCGACACCTTC | CASSRGLDYGDTF
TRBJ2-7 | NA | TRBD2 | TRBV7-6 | TGTGCCAGCAGCTCCGGACTAGCGGAATTGTCCTACGAGCAGTACTTC | CASSSGLAELSYEQYF
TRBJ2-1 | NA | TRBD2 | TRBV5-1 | TGTACCAGCAGCTTCGGGCTAGCGGGAGTCAATGAGCAGTTCTTC | CTSSFGLAGVNEQFF
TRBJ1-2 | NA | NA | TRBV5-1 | TGCGCCAGCAGCCAGCAGGCGGCAGGGAACGACGGCTACACCTTC | CASSQQAAGNDGYTF
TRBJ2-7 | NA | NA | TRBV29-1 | TGCAGCGTTGGTTCGGGACTCCCGGGGAATGAGCAGTACTTC | CSVGSGLPGNEQYF
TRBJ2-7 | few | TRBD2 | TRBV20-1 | TGCAGTGCTAGGGATAGCGGGAGGGCCGACGAGCAGTACTTC | CSARDSGRADEQYF
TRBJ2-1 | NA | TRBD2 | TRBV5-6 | TGTGCCAGCAGCTCACAGGCGGGAGGCTCACCTCATGAGCAGTTCTTC | CASSSQAGGSPHEQFF
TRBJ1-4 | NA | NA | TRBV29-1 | TGCAGCGTCCTACAGGGAGCAACTAATGAAAAACTGTTTTTT | CSVLQGATNEKLFF